This T cell receptor (beta chain) was captured in a study of blood T cells in healthy people across ages. Overall study findings and caveats: The recorded TCR beta diversity per million T cells decreased in a roughly linear manner with age.

For the second PCR, which ran for about 6 to 11 cycles, a sample-barcoded 5' primer and a J-beta primer mix were used. Each CDR3 protein gets one entry after TCRdb re-called the 5' RACE reads with MiXCR. This table holds some 1.8 million distinct CDR3 sequences, about 39% found once. With 5 bases clipped from V and 7 bases from J, the junction kept 13 bases outside the gene matches. Germline V gene data show CDR1 as MDHEN and CDR2 as SYDVKM. This CDR3 comprises 15 residues. Of note for this clonotype: Its antigen is undetermined.

Healthy Russian Caucasian donors spanned ages about 6 to 90 years. The gene calls are TRBV28 and TRBJ1-1, with TRBD1 matching over 7 bases. Sequencing was carried out using blood. The receptor was isolated from a human donor in good health. Here the CDR3 reads CASSPADRSFYEAFF. CDR3 nucleotides: TGTGCCAGCAGTCCCGCGGACAGGTCCTTCTATGAAGCTTTCTTT.